These 21 T cell receptor beta chains were sequenced from one sample in a study of blood T cell repertoires in COVID-19. Sequenced by immunoSEQ multiplex PCR; TCRdb stores in-frame clones only, minus some. The table lists about 170,000 clones, about 88% of them singletons. The specimen was peripheral blood. Receptors originate from a man aged 55 to 70 with COVID-19, enrolled during active disease.

CDR3: CAIRDTENSPLHF. The CDR3 DNA reads TGTGCCATTCGGGACACAGAGAACTCACCCCTCCACTTT. This chain uses TRBV10-3 with TRBJ1-6, with TRBD1 as a possible D gene (6 bases). The length of the CDR3 is 13 residues. V was shortened by 9 bases and J by 10 bases, with 16 bases between the two germline ends. CDR1 is ENHRY and CDR2 is SYGVKD in the germline V gene.

This clone has only a few counts. The chain has TRBV9 and TRBJ1-4; no clear D gene. CDR1 and CDR2 (germline): SGDLS, YYNGEE. V lost 3 bases and J lost 8, with 17 bases in between. The CDR3 runs 15 residues. CDR3 DNA: TGTGCCAGCAGCGGAGACTCAAGACTAGGGGAAAAACTGTTTTTT. Translating gives CASSGDSRLGEKLFF.

The V call is TRBV7-2, the J call TRBJ2-7; TRBD1 matches 7 bases. The CDR3 runs 13 residues. Germline V gene data show CDR1 as SGHTA and CDR2 as FQGNSA. V dropped 7 bases and J dropped 0; count of bases not matched to a gene: 3. For the CDR3, the DNA is TGTGCCAGCAACAGGGGTAACTCCTACGAGCAGTACTTC. Translated, it gives CASNRGNSYEQYF. Full variable domain (missing parts from reference TRBV7-2 and TRBJ2-7): GAGVSQSPSNKVTEKGKDVELRCDPISGHTALYWYRQSLGQGLEFLIYFQGNSAPDKSGLPSDRFSAERTGGSVSTLTIQRTQQEDSAVYLCASNRGNSYEQYFGPGTRLTVT.

The gene calls are TRBV27 and TRBJ2-7, with 11 bases lining up with TRBD1. CDR1 MNHEY and CDR2 SMNVEV come from the germline V gene (reference sequence). Trimming took 4 bases from V and 3 from J; bases not matched to a gene: 5. The CDR3 runs to 15 residues. The CDR3 reads CASSSSGTGGYEQYF. The CDR3, as DNA: TGTGCCAGCAGTTCCTCCGGGACAGGGGGCTACGAGCAGTACTTC.

The rearrangement links TRBV18 to TRBJ2-7; D is unresolved. V lost 7 bases, J lost 5 bases, and 12 bases lay in between. CDR1 is KGHSH and CDR2 is LQKENI in the germline V gene. The CDR3 length is 12 residues. The CDR3 is CASLGPEDEQYF. The CDR3 nucleotides read TGTGCCAGCTTAGGTCCCGAGGACGAGCAGTACTTC.

This clone was seen just once. The chain combines TRBV27 with TRBJ2-5; 12 bases are a match to TRBD1. The germline V gene encodes CDR1 MNHEY and CDR2 SMNVEV (reference sequence). V dropped 8 bases and J dropped 5; count of bases not matched to a gene: 9. This CDR3 comprises 15 residues. The CDR3 is CASRQGQGASETQYF. The CDR3, as DNA: TGTGCCAGCCGACAGGGACAGGGGGCTTCGGAGACCCAGTACTTC.

The chain employs TRBV14 and TRBJ1-2; a weak D match, TRBD1 (5 bases). Germline values: CDR1 SGHDN, CDR2 FVKESK. The CDR3 loop spans 16 amino acids. V was clipped by 2 bases and J by 4 bases, with 17 bases between them. The CDR3 loop is CASSQKLSGTLYGYTF. The CDR3 nucleotides are TGTGCCAGCAGCCAAAAACTCAGCGGGACCCTCTATGGCTACACCTTC.

The chain joins TRBV6-6 to TRBJ1-2; D remains ambiguous. This CDR3 spans 15 amino acids. V was cut by 3 bases and J by 5 bases, with 16 bases left in between. Germline V gives CDR1 MNHNY, CDR2 SVGAGI (reference sequence). The CDR3 region has the DNA TGTGCCAGCAGTTATCCAGACCGGGATAGGTATGGCTACACCTTC. Encoded protein: CASSYPDRDRYGYTF.

This clone showed up just a few times. The junction does not match germline at one end; this may be a read error. This sequence joins TRBV7-7 and TRBJ2-1, with D possibly being TRBD2 (6 bases). From germline, CDR1 is SSHAT and CDR2 FNYEAQ (reference sequence). The CDR3 contains 15 residues. The DNA for the CDR3 is TGTGCTAGCAGCCGGAGGCCGGGAGAGGGGAATGAGCAGTTCTTC. Protein product: CASSRRPGEGNEQFF.

The chain recombines TRBV18 with TRBJ2-3; TRBD2 matches 15 bases. There are 17 residues in the CDR3. Unmatched junction bases numbered 6, after V lost 3 bases and J lost 5 bases. Germline CDR1 KGHSH, CDR2 LQKENI. CDR3 nucleotides: TGTGCCAGCTCACCGAGGACTAGCGGGGGGGCGGAAGATACGCAGTATTTT. As protein: CASSPRTSGGAEDTQYF. The full variable domain, with the rest looked up from reference TRBV18 and TRBJ2-3, is NAGVMQNPRHLVRRRGQEARLRCSPMKGHSHVYWYRQLPEEGLKFMVYLQKENIIDESGMPKERFSAEFPKEGPSILRIQQVVRGDSAAYFCASSPRTSGGAEDTQYFGPGTRLTVL.

This clone was observed a handful of times. Other nucleotide sequences from this sample produce the same CDR3. The genes are TRBV7-2 and TRBJ1-2, with 7 bases fitting TRBD1. In germline, CDR1 is SGHTA, CDR2 FQGNSA. The V gene end was trimmed by 5 bases and the J gene end by 0 bases; junction bases not matched to a gene: 3. This CDR3 is 14 amino acids long. CDR3 residues: CASSLGTANYGYTF. CDR3 coding DNA: TGTGCCAGCAGCCTGGGGACAGCTAACTATGGCTACACCTTC.

The chain is built from TRBV12-5 and TRBJ2-1, with D perhaps TRBD2 (5 bases). The germline V gene encodes CDR1 LGHNT and CDR2 FRNRAP. Trimming removed 5 bases at V and 10 bases at J, with 15 bases between. There are 13 residues in the CDR3. CDR3 sequence: CASGHGVAGEQFF. The DNA of the CDR3 is TGTGCTAGTGGTCACGGGGTAGCCGGCGAGCAGTTCTTC.

The J gene is TRBJ1-1, the V gene TRBV5-1; 8 nucleotides align to TRBD1. Germline values: CDR1 SGHRS, CDR2 YFSETQ. The CDR3 runs 14 residues. Losses at the gene ends were 1 base for V and 6 bases for J; bases not matched to a gene: 5. CDR3 loop: CASSLLGQGAEAFF. The CDR3 region has the DNA TGCGCCAGCAGCTTGCTAGGACAGGGCGCTGAAGCTTTCTTT.

There are many counts of this clone. The rearrangement links TRBV7-3 to TRBJ1-2; no clear D gene. CDR1 is SGHTA and CDR2 is FQGTGA in the germline V gene. This CDR3 is 14 amino acids long. With 5 bases removed from V and 0 bases from J, the gap between germline ends came to 10 bases. CDR3: CASSPTPTNYGYTF. The CDR3 region has the DNA TGTGCCAGCAGCCCGACACCCACTAACTATGGCTACACCTTC.

The chain is built from TRBV29-1 and TRBJ1-2; 11 nucleotides match TRBD1. Per the germline V gene, CDR1 is SQVTM and CDR2 is ANQGSEA. The CDR3 spans 15 residues. The trim removed 4 bases at V and 3 bases at J, leaving 7 bases unmatched. The CDR3 sequence: CSVAVGGQGDYGYTF. CDR3 in DNA: TGCAGCGTTGCGGTGGGGGGACAGGGGGACTATGGCTACACCTTC.

CDR3 bases: TGCGCCAGCACCACCCGGGACAGAGACTACGAGCAGTACTTC. Protein: CASTTRDRDYEQYF. This chain uses TRBV10-1 with TRBJ2-7; 7 nucleotides match TRBD1. Germline lookup yields CDR1 WNHNN and CDR2 SYGVQD (reference sequence). The CDR3 sequence is 14 residues long. V shed 7 bases and J 3 bases; nucleotides not matched to a gene: 9.

The chain joins TRBV28 to TRBJ1-2; tentative D call: TRBD1 (6 bases). Germline CDR1 is MDHEN and CDR2 is SYDVKM. CDR3 size: 14 residues. Trimming took off 4 bases at V and 0 bases at J, with 9 bases between the two ends. CDR3 protein: CASSSGGANYGYTF. The CDR3 coding sequence is TGTGCCAGCAGTTCTGGGGGCGCTAACTATGGCTACACCTTC.

V is TRBV27 and J is TRBJ2-7; no clear D. The CDR3 consists of 15 residues. The V gene's germline CDR1 is MNHEY and CDR2 SMNVEV (reference sequence). Trimming left V 1 base short and J 4 bases short, with 14 bases between. The CDR3: CASSLYPILSYEQYF. Written as DNA, the CDR3 is TGTGCCAGCAGTTTATACCCAATCCTATCGTACGAGCAGTACTTC.

The gene calls are TRBV7-2 and TRBJ1-1, with D perhaps TRBD1 (5 bases). The ends were cut back, 5 bases at V and 0 bases at J, with 22 bases in the middle. CDR1 is SGHTA and CDR2 is FQGNSA in the germline V gene. This CDR3 has 18 amino acids. The CDR3 is CASSRSGGGVAVNTEAFF. In nucleotides, the CDR3 is TGTGCCAGCAGCCGCTCGGGGGGAGGGGTCGCTGTGAACACTGAAGCTTTCTTT.

The chain couples TRBV18 to TRBJ2-5; 7 bases match TRBD1. J lost 5 bases, V lost 4 bases, and 4 bases had no gene match. Germline lookup yields CDR1 KGHSH and CDR2 LQKENI. This CDR3 has 13 amino acids. The CDR3, as DNA: TGTGCCAGCTCACTAGGACAGGCCGAGACCCAGTACTTC. It codes for CASSLGQAETQYF.

The rearrangement joins TRBV13 to TRBJ2-7, with D maybe TRBD1 (5 bases). This CDR3 spans 13 amino acids. Looked up from germline, CDR1 is PRHDT and CDR2 is FYEKMQ (reference sequence). Trimming left V 4 bases short and J 4 bases short, with 11 bases between. The DNA for the CDR3 is TGTGCCAGCAGCTCCAGGGCGGTGTACGAGCAGTACTTC. Amino acid sequence: CASSSRAVYEQYF.